These 30 T cell receptor beta chains originate from one sample sequenced in a study of cytomegalovirus exposure and HLA in healthy donors. PCR was performed using 60 Vbeta and 13 Jbeta primers. TCRdb's table, derived via immunoSEQ multiplex PCR, lists solely in-frame clones and lacks some. Of approximately 210,000 clones in the sample, roughly 80% are singletons; the top ten hold approximately 0.4%. The sequencing sample was made of PBMCs. Every receptor here comes from a male donor in good health and CMV-seropositive.

On this clone itself: The germline gene is not matched at one end of the junction; a read error may be the cause. The chain employs TRBV7-9 and TRBJ1-6, with 7 positions matching TRBD1. Germline values: CDR1 SEHNR, CDR2 FQNEAQ (reference sequence). The CDR3 has 14 residues. CDR3 amino acids: CSSRQGQLNSPLHF. The CDR3 nucleotides are TGTTCCAGCAGGCAGGGACAGCTGAATTCACCCCTCCACTTT.

J is TRBJ1-1 and V is TRBV18; 7 bases are shared with TRBD1. Germline-derived CDR1 and CDR2 are KGHSH and LQKENI. V lost 6 bases and J lost 3; bases outside the gene matches: 13. The CDR3 extends over 16 amino acids. CDR3 DNA: TGTGCCAGCTCTCCTAAAGGGGGCACTATGGACACTGAAGCTTTCTTT. Translation: CASSPKGGTMDTEAFF. The variable domain in full, completed from reference TRBV18 and TRBJ1-1, reads NAGVMQNPRHLVRRRGQEARLRCSPMKGHSHVYWYRQLPEEGLKFMVYLQKENIIDESGMPKERFSAEFPKEGPSILRIQQVVRGDSAAYFCASSPKGGTMDTEAFFGQGTRLTVV.

The DNA of the CDR3 is TGTGCCAGCAGCGTAGGACAGGGTCGGGATCAGCCCCAGCATTTT. It translates to CASSVGQGRDQPQHF. V and J are TRBV9 and TRBJ1-5; 7 nucleotides line up with TRBD1. Germline V gene lookup returns CDR1 SGDLS and CDR2 YYNGEE. The ends lost 0 bases at V and 5 bases at J; junction bases unmatched: 5. This CDR3 has 15 residues.

CDR3 residues: CASSGAGPRAQYF. CDR3 nucleotides: TGTGCCAGCAGTGGCGCGGGGCCCCGGGCCCAGTACTTC. V gene TRBV7-2 combines with J gene TRBJ2-5; D is perhaps TRBD2 (6 bases). The CDR3 sequence is 13 residues long. Germline CDR1 and CDR2: SGHTA and FQGNSA. The germline V and J ends were trimmed by 6 bases and 9 bases, with 17 bases remaining between them.

This clone showed up just once. The chain recombines TRBV7-9 with TRBJ1-2, with TRBD1 matching over 7 bases. This CDR3 is built from 13 residues. With 5 bases clipped from V and 5 bases from J, the junction kept 5 bases outside the gene matches. Germline loops: CDR1 SEHNR, CDR2 FQNEAQ (reference sequence). The CDR3 nucleotides are TGTGCCAGCAGCCCCGACAGGGCATATGGCTACACCTTC. This encodes CASSPDRAYGYTF.

The J gene is TRBJ1-5, the V gene TRBV19, with D possibly matching TRBD1 (6 bases). The CDR3 is made up of 15 amino acids. Germline CDR1 reads LNHDA; CDR2 reads SQIVND (reference sequence). V dropped 7 bases and J dropped 4 bases, with 17 bases sitting between them. CDR3 residues: CASTPQGRVNQPQHF. CDR3 DNA sequence: TGTGCCAGTACCCCACAGGGTAGAGTGAATCAGCCCCAGCATTTT.

This chain joins TRBV2 and TRBJ1-2, with D tentatively TRBD1 (6 bases). The CDR3 spans 14 residues. CDR1 is SNHLY and CDR2 is FYNNEI in the germline V gene. The germline V and J ends were trimmed by 7 bases and 10 bases, with 22 bases remaining between them. CDR3 sequence reads: CASKGTERGGVYTF. The CDR3 DNA reads as TGTGCCAGCAAGGGGACTGAGAGGGGGGGAGTCTACACCTTC.

This clone appeared a few times. V is TRBV6-6 and J is TRBJ2-5; TRBD2 matches at 12 bases. Looked up from germline, CDR1 is MNHNY and CDR2 is SVGAGI (reference sequence). CDR3 size: 16 residues. The V and J ends lost 4 bases and 1 base, in that order; junction bases with no gene match: 4. CDR3 sequence (DNA): TGTGCCAGCAGTTCACCTAGCGGGAGGGGCCAAGAGACCCAGTACTTC. Translation gives CASSSPSGRGQETQYF.

V usage is TRBV18 and J usage is TRBJ2-5; the D gene is possibly TRBD2 (6 bases). V was pared by 1 base and J by 1 base, with 7 bases between. Germline V gene sequence: CDR1 KGHSH, CDR2 LQKENI. The CDR3 loop spans 14 amino acids. CDR3 nucleotide sequence: TGTGCCAGCTCACCACAGACTAGCCAAGAGACCCAGTACTTC. Protein sequence: CASSPQTSQETQYF.

This rearrangement joins TRBV20-1 to TRBJ2-7; a possible D gene is TRBD1 (5 bases). The CDR3 runs 11 residues. Germline CDR1 DFQATT, CDR2 SNEGSKA (reference sequence). Trimming removed 3 bases at V and 6 bases at J, with 9 bases between. The CDR3 region is CSASAGFEQYF. CDR3 bases: TGCAGTGCTAGTGCAGGGTTCGAGCAGTACTTC.

This chain uses TRBV5-5 with TRBJ1-3; 7 bases are shared with TRBD1. Germline values: CDR1 SGHKS, CDR2 YYEKEE (reference sequence). After removal of 0 bases from V and 4 bases from J, the junction contained 10 bases not matched to a gene. The CDR3 is 17 amino acids. The CDR3 loop reads CASSLASTGTAGNTIYF. The CDR3 DNA is TGTGCCAGCAGCTTGGCGTCAACCGGGACAGCCGGAAACACCATATATTTT.

The V call is TRBV5-1, the J call TRBJ2-7, with unresolved D. The V and J ends lost 4 bases and 5 bases respectively, with 13 bases between them. This CDR3 region has 13 residues. From germline, CDR1 is SGHRS and CDR2 YFSETQ. The CDR3 region is CASSLILSDEQYF. The CDR3, as DNA: TGCGCCAGCAGCCTGATCCTATCGGACGAGCAGTACTTC.

V gene TRBV6-5 combines with J gene TRBJ2-7, with TRBD1 identical over 7 bases. CDR1 is MNHEY and CDR2 is SVGAGI in the germline V gene. The CDR3 consists of 14 residues. V gave up 6 bases and J gave up 5 bases; unmatched junction bases: 10. The CDR3 protein is CASSLQGLMNEQYF. The CDR3 DNA reads TGTGCCAGCAGCCTACAGGGGCTGATGAACGAGCAGTACTTC.

The J gene is TRBJ1-2, the V gene TRBV19, with D hard to call. The CDR3 covers 10 residues. The germline V gene encodes CDR1 LNHDA and CDR2 SQIVND (reference sequence). V lost 8 bases, J lost 8 bases, and 9 bases lay in between. The CDR3 region is CASGPGGYTF. Here the CDR3 DNA reads TGTGCCAGTGGACCGGGAGGCTACACCTTC.

In its sample, this clone was seen once. The chain couples TRBV5-4 to TRBJ1-6, with D unclear. This CDR3 is 13 amino acids long. The germline V gene encodes CDR1 SGHNT and CDR2 YYREEE (reference sequence). The V end lost 6 bases, the J end lost 0 bases, and 4 bases lay between the germline ends. CDR3 in amino acids: CASTSSYNSPLHF. CDR3 DNA: TGTGCCAGCACGAGCTCCTATAATTCACCCCTCCACTTT.

The chain uses TRBV6-4 and TRBJ1-2; no clear D gene. The CDR3 loop spans 17 amino acids. V was trimmed by 2 bases and J by 0 bases, leaving 16 bases between them. CDR1 and CDR2 from the germline V gene are MRHNA and SNTAGT. The CDR3 nucleotides read TGTGCCAGCAGTGACCCGGGTTTCCCGGCCGCTAACTATGGCTACACCTTC. As protein: CASSDPGFPAANYGYTF.

J is TRBJ2-3 and V is TRBV5-6; D may be TRBD2 (5 bases). Trimming stripped 0 bases from V and 1 base from J, with 15 bases between. The CDR3 totals 17 residues. Germline V gives CDR1 SGHDT, CDR2 YYEEEE. The CDR3 region is CASSLDIRGPGTDTQYF. The CDR3 DNA sequence: TGTGCCAGCAGCTTGGATATCCGCGGGCCGGGCACAGATACGCAGTATTTT.

The chain employs TRBV7-2 and TRBJ2-3; TRBD2 aligns across 14 bases. J was trimmed by 4 bases and V by 4 bases; bases with no gene match: 4. Germline CDR1 SGHTA, CDR2 FQGNSA. This CDR3 spans 16 amino acids. The CDR3 sequence is CASSSKTSGRADTQYF. The DNA for the CDR3 is TGTGCCAGCAGCTCCAAGACTAGCGGGAGGGCAGATACGCAGTATTTT.

The chain combines TRBV6-1 with TRBJ1-6; D unresolved. The germline V gene encodes CDR1 MNHNS and CDR2 SASEGT. V gave up 2 bases and J gave up 0 bases, with 5 bases separating them. This CDR3 comprises 15 residues. The CDR3 is CASSEMSSYNSPLHF. The CDR3 DNA is TGTGCCAGCAGTGAAATGAGCTCCTATAATTCACCCCTCCACTTT.

The rearrangement joins TRBV6-1 to TRBJ2-7; D not certain. The CDR3 extends over 11 amino acids. The germline V gene encodes CDR1 MNHNS and CDR2 SASEGT. The V end lost 8 bases, the J end lost 5 bases, and 10 bases lay between the germline ends. The CDR3 loop reads CASGLENEQYF. DNA of the CDR3: TGTGCCAGCGGTCTAGAAAACGAGCAGTACTTC.

The chain links TRBV4-2 to TRBJ2-6; a weak D match, TRBD2 (6 bases). Germline CDR1 is LGHNA and CDR2 is YNFKEQ. The V end lost 1 base, the J end lost 2 bases, and 9 bases lay between the germline ends. CDR3 size: 16 residues. CDR3 protein: CASSQGGAAGANVLTF. The DNA of the CDR3 is TGTGCCAGCAGCCAAGGCGGGGCAGCTGGGGCCAACGTCCTGACTTTC.

This chain connects TRBV6-1 to TRBJ1-2; D remains unclear. The V end lost 5 bases, the J end lost 2 bases, and 6 bases lay between the germline ends. The CDR3 extends over 12 amino acids. In germline, CDR1 is MNHNS, CDR2 SASEGT. The CDR3 DNA follows: TGTGCCAGCAGTTTGAGAAACTATGGCTACACCTTC. This sequence encodes CASSLRNYGYTF.

V is TRBV15 and J is TRBJ1-1, with D uncertain. Germline V gene data show CDR1 as LNHNV and CDR2 as YYDKDF (reference sequence). The germline V and J ends were trimmed by 6 bases and 1 base, with 6 bases remaining between them. The CDR3 is 12 amino acids. The DNA of the CDR3 is TGTGCCACCAGATCAGAGAACACTGAAGCTTTCTTT. Its translation is CATRSENTEAFF.

This clone occurred a few times. The genes are TRBV18 and TRBJ1-4; unclear D gene. This CDR3 is built from 12 residues. Germline CDR1 reads KGHSH; CDR2 reads LQKENI. Trimming removed 2 bases from V and 6 bases from J, with 4 bases in between. CDR3 region: CASSPTDEKLFF. The CDR3 DNA sequence: TGTGCCAGCTCACCAACGGATGAAAAACTGTTTTTT.

The V and J genes are TRBV19 and TRBJ1-2, with a possible D match to TRBD1 (6 bases). The CDR3 runs to 15 residues. V was trimmed by 7 bases and J by 2 bases, leaving 17 bases between them. Germline assignment: CDR1 LNHDA and CDR2 SQIVND (reference sequence). CDR3 DNA: TGTGCCAGTACGGTCTCAGCAGGGGACAACTATGGCTACACCTTC. Protein sequence: CASTVSAGDNYGYTF.

V and J are TRBV7-2 and TRBJ1-3; unclear D gene. With 4 bases removed from V and 0 bases from J, the gap between germline ends came to 10 bases. This CDR3 is built from 15 residues. Per germline, CDR1 SGHTA and CDR2 FQGNSA. The CDR3 spells CASSSGYGSGNTIYF. The DNA for the CDR3 is TGTGCCAGCAGCTCCGGGTATGGCTCTGGAAACACCATATATTTT.

The genes are TRBV7-2 and TRBJ2-2; the match to TRBD2 covers 8 bases. This CDR3 is 17 amino acids long. CDR1 and CDR2 from the germline V gene are SGHTA and FQGNSA. After removal of 1 base from V and 4 bases from J, the junction contained 8 bases not matched to a gene. The CDR3 nucleotides are TGTGCCAGCAGCTTAGTCCCAGCGGGAGTACCCACCGGGGAGCTGTTTTTT. Protein sequence: CASSLVPAGVPTGELFF. Full variable domain (missing parts from reference TRBV7-2 and TRBJ2-2): GAGVSQSPSNKVTEKGKDVELRCDPISGHTALYWYRQSLGQGLEFLIYFQGNSAPDKSGLPSDRFSAERTGGSVSTLTIQRTQQEDSAVYLCASSLVPAGVPTGELFFGEGSRLTVL.

The chain uses TRBV11-2 and TRBJ2-7, with 7 nucleotides matching TRBD2. J was trimmed by 5 bases and V by 5 bases; bases with no gene match: 9. This CDR3 spans 14 amino acids. Germline V gene sequence: CDR1 SGHAT, CDR2 FQNNGV. The CDR3 region has the DNA TGTGCCAGCAGCAATGGACTAGTATATAACGAGCAGTACTTC. This encodes CASSNGLVYNEQYF.

This clone turned up a few times. V is TRBV7-9 and J is TRBJ2-3; 9 bases map to TRBD1. This CDR3 is built from 14 residues. V gave up 11 bases and J gave up 5 bases; unmatched junction bases: 11. Germline V lookup: CDR1 SEHNR, CDR2 FQNEAQ (reference sequence). In DNA form, the CDR3 reads TGTGCCGGAGCCGGGACAGGGATTGTAGATACGCAGTATTTT. Amino acid sequence: CAGAGTGIVDTQYF.

The chain combines TRBV27 with TRBJ2-5; TRBD1 aligns across 7 bases. The germline gives CDR1 MNHEY, CDR2 SMNVEV (reference sequence). Trimming at V came to 4 bases and at J to 1 base, leaving 9 bases not matched to a gene. The CDR3 sequence is 16 residues long. CDR3 residues: CASSSWGQPPQETQYF. CDR3 coding DNA: TGTGCCAGCAGTTCCTGGGGACAGCCGCCCCAAGAGACCCAGTACTTC.